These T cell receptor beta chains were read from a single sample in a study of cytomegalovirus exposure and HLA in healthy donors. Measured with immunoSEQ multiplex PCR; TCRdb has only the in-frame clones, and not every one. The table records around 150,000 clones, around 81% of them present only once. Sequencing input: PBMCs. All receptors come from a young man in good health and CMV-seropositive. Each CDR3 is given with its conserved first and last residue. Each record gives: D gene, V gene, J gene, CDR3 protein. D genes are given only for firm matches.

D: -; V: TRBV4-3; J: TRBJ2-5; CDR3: CASSQRGIQETQYF
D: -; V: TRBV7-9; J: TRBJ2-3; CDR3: CASSLGGSGTQYF
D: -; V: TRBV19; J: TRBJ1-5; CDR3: CASSRSGGVSSNQPQHF
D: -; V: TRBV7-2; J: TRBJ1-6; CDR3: CASSRTTYNSPLHF
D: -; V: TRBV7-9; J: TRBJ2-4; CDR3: CASSKKSIQYF
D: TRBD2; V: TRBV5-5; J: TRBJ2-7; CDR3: CASSTSSTPGLSDEQYF
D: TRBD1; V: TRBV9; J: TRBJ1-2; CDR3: CASSVEDRVLVYGYTF
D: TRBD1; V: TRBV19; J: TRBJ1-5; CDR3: CASTRLTRGGNQPQHF
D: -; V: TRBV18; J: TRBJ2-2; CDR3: CASSPIVPGELFF
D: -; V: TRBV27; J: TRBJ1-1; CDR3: CASSLRQGNTEAFF
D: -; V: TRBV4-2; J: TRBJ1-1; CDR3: CASSQRPSGGARLTTEAFF
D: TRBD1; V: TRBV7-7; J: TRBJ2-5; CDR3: CASSLAPDRGLETQYF
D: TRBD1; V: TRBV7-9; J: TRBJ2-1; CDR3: CASSLDRGLEQFF
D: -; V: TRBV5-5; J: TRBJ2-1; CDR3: CASSLKPGALNEQFF
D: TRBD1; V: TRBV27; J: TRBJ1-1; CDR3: CASSLRPPRGLNTEAFF
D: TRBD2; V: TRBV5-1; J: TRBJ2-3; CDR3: CASSLRTSGVSTDTQYF
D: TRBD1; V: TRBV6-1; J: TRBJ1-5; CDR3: CASSLTGGWEQPQHF
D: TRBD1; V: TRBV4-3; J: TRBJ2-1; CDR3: CASSRIWTGAFNNEQFF
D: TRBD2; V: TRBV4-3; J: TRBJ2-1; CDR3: CASSQDRTSGYPYNEQFF
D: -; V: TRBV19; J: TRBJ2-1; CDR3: CASSTQGFSGNEQFF
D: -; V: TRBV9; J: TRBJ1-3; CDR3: CASSVDSFSGNTIYF
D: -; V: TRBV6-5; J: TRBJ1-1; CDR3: CASSYTPTGRGTEAFF
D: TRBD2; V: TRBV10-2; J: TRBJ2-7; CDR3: CASRGTSGGAGRYEQYF
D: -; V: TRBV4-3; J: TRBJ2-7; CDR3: CASSQGTGWAATYEQYF
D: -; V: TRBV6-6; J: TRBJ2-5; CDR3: CASGRQETQYF
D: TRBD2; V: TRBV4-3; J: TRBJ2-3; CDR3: CASSQSSGLTDTQYF
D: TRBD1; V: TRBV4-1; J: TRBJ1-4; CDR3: CASSWDRKKGSEKLFF
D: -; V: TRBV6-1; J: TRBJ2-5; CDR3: CASSEAAAGQETQYF
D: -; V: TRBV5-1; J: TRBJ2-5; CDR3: CATKGGDRFGAETQYF
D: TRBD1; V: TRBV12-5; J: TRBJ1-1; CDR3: CASGPPGQGKSFF
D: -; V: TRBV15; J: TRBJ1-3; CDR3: CATSREPRMSSGNTIYF
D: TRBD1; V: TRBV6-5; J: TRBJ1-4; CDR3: CASSYSQGLSNEKLFF